This note documents a single TCR beta chain sequence. What it binds is not known. The data stem from a study of PD-1 blockade in classical Hodgkin lymphoma. The study, taken as a whole, reports: The CD4+ diversity rise by C4D1 was clearest in complete responders. Among the patients, those starting nivolumab under 1 year after ASCT were excluded.

Generated by immunoSEQ multiplex PCR, the TCRdb table keeps only in-frame clones and is missing some. The table has tens of thousands of clones, approximately 78% seen once. The sample's time point: cycle 4 day 1 (C4D1), after less than 7 weeks of nivolumab. Each of the patients experienced relapse following autologous stem cell transplantation, and their brentuximab vedotin exposure differed. Under best response, outcomes were complete response, partial response or progressive disease. Trimming removed 3 bases from V and 0 bases from J; junction bases left unmatched: 8. There are 16 residues in the CDR3. CDR1 and CDR2 from the germline V gene are SGHRS and YFSETQ.

The chain combines TRBV5-1 with TRBJ2-7, with TRBD1 identical over 8 bases. The sequences come from peripheral blood mononuclear cells (PBMCs), collected before the fourth cycle of nivolumab. The origin of this receptor is a human donor with classical Hodgkin lymphoma. The CDR3 region has the DNA TGCGCCAGCAGCTCGGGACAGGCCTCGCGCTCCTACGAGCAGTACTTC. It encodes CASSSGQASRSYEQYF.